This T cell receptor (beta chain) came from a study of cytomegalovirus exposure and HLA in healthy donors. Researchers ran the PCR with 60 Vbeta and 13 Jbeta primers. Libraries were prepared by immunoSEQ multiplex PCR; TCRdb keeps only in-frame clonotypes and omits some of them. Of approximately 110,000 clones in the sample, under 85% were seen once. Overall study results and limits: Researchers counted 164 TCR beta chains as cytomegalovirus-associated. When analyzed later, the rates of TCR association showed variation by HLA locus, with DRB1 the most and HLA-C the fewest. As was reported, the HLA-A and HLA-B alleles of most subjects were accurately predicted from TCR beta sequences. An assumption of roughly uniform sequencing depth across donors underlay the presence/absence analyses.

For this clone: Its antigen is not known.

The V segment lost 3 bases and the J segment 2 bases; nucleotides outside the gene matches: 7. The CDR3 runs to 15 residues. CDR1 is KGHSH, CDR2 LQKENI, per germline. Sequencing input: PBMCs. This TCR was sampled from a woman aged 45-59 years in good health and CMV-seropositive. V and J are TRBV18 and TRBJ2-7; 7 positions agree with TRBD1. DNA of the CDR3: TGTGCCAGCTCACCGACCGGGACAGCAACCTACGAGCAGTACTTC. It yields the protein CASSPTGTATYEQYF.